The rows below give T cell receptor beta chains drawn from one sample of a study of cytomegalovirus exposure and HLA in healthy donors. Data came from immunoSEQ multiplex PCR; TCRdb stores just in-frame clones and leaves some out. Of about 130,000 clones in the sample, approximately 82% were seen once. Sequencing was carried out using PBMCs. Source of these receptors: a man in his forties in good health and CMV-seronegative. The CDR3 runs from the conserved cysteine through the conserved F or W. Each record gives: V gene, D gene, clone size, J gene, CDR3 DNA, CDR3 protein. A D gene is named only where the DNA matches it firmly. Clone size is not always given. Where it is, it says once, few, many or a class for expanded clones.

v_call: TRBV20-1
d_call: TRBD1
clone_size: -
j_call: TRBJ2-1
cdr3_nt: TGCAGTGCTCGACAGGGAACTGAGCAGTTCTTC
cdr3_aa: CSARQGTEQFF

v_call: TRBV5-1
d_call: TRBD1
clone_size: -
j_call: TRBJ2-5
cdr3_nt: TGCGCCAGCAGCTTGGGACAGGGTGATGAGACCCAGTACTTC
cdr3_aa: CASSLGQGDETQYF

v_call: TRBV28
d_call: TRBD1
clone_size: -
j_call: TRBJ2-4
cdr3_nt: TGTGCCAGCCAGACTGACAGGGCTATTCAGTACTTC
cdr3_aa: CASQTDRAIQYF

v_call: TRBV18
d_call: -
clone_size: -
j_call: TRBJ1-5
cdr3_nt: TGTGCCAGCGCCTACCTAAACGGGGGTCAGCCCCAGCATTTT
cdr3_aa: CASAYLNGGQPQHF

v_call: TRBV5-1
d_call: TRBD2
clone_size: -
j_call: TRBJ2-3
cdr3_nt: TGCGCCAGCAGCTCAGGACTAGCGGGCACAGATACGCAGTATTTT
cdr3_aa: CASSSGLAGTDTQYF

v_call: TRBV15
d_call: TRBD2
clone_size: -
j_call: TRBJ2-7
cdr3_nt: TGTGCCACCAGCAGAGATAACGGGAGGGCCGTTGGCGAGCAGTACTTC
cdr3_aa: CATSRDNGRAVGEQYF

v_call: TRBV7-6
d_call: TRBD2
clone_size: -
j_call: TRBJ2-2
cdr3_nt: TGTGCCAGCAGCGAAGAGCGGGAAATCACCGGGGAGCTGTTTTTT
cdr3_aa: CASSEEREITGELFF

v_call: TRBV5-4
d_call: TRBD2
clone_size: -
j_call: TRBJ2-5
cdr3_nt: TGTGCCAGCAGCTTGGTTAGCGGGGGGCCCACCAAAGAGACCCAGTACTTC
cdr3_aa: CASSLVSGGPTKETQYF

v_call: TRBV28
d_call: -
clone_size: -
j_call: TRBJ1-3
cdr3_nt: TGTGCCAGCAGTCCGTTTAGTCCCTTCTCTGGAAACACCATATATTTT
cdr3_aa: CASSPFSPFSGNTIYF

v_call: TRBV7-9
d_call: TRBD2
clone_size: -
j_call: TRBJ2-1
cdr3_nt: TGTGCCAGCAACCCTCACATCCCTAGCGGGGGGGCCAGTGAGCAGTTCTTC
cdr3_aa: CASNPHIPSGGASEQFF

v_call: TRBV5-5
d_call: -
clone_size: -
j_call: TRBJ1-1
cdr3_nt: TGTGCCAGCAGCTTGGAGGGGTTTTCGGCAGAAGCTTTCTTT
cdr3_aa: CASSLEGFSAEAFF

v_call: TRBV29-1
d_call: TRBD2
clone_size: once
j_call: TRBJ2-3
cdr3_nt: TGCAGCGTAGAGCGGGAGGGCCCTACGCAGTATTTT
cdr3_aa: CSVEREGPTQYF

v_call: TRBV2
d_call: TRBD1
clone_size: -
j_call: TRBJ1-6
cdr3_nt: TGTGCCAGCAGACCGACAGGGAACTATAATTCACCCCTCCACTTT
cdr3_aa: CASRPTGNYNSPLHF

v_call: TRBV19
d_call: -
clone_size: -
j_call: TRBJ2-5
cdr3_nt: TGTGCCAGTAGTGCCAACAGTGAAGAGACCCAGTACTTC
cdr3_aa: CASSANSEETQYF

v_call: TRBV29-1
d_call: TRBD1
clone_size: once
j_call: TRBJ1-2
cdr3_nt: TGCAGCGTTGAGTCGGGACAGAACTATGGCTACACCTTC
cdr3_aa: CSVESGQNYGYTF

v_call: TRBV2
d_call: TRBD2
clone_size: once
j_call: TRBJ2-1
cdr3_nt: TGTGCCAGCAGTGTGCTAGCGGGAGGTAATGAGCAGTTCTTC
cdr3_aa: CASSVLAGGNEQFF

v_call: TRBV10-3
d_call: -
clone_size: -
j_call: TRBJ2-1
cdr3_nt: TGTGCCATCAGTGAGTCTAACAGTGAGCAGTTCTTC
cdr3_aa: CAISESNSEQFF

v_call: TRBV27
d_call: -
clone_size: -
j_call: TRBJ2-5
cdr3_nt: TGTGCCAGCAGTTTAGCAGGGGAGACCCAGTACTTC
cdr3_aa: CASSLAGETQYF

v_call: TRBV5-1
d_call: -
clone_size: -
j_call: TRBJ2-1
cdr3_nt: TGCGCCAGCAGCCCCGTCAAGCGTCAGGGAAAGGGCAATGAGCAGTTCTTC
cdr3_aa: CASSPVKRQGKGNEQFF

v_call: TRBV10-3
d_call: -
clone_size: few
j_call: TRBJ2-5
cdr3_nt: TGTGCCATCAGATCTGGAGGGTCCCAAGAGACCCAGTACTTC
cdr3_aa: CAIRSGGSQETQYF

v_call: TRBV27
d_call: TRBD2
clone_size: -
j_call: TRBJ2-1
cdr3_nt: TGTGCCAGCAGTTTATCCAGCGGGAAAAATGAGCAGTTCTTC
cdr3_aa: CASSLSSGKNEQFF

v_call: TRBV18
d_call: -
clone_size: -
j_call: TRBJ2-7
cdr3_nt: TGTGCCAGCTCACCACAGACCAGCGGCAACGAGCAGTACTTC
cdr3_aa: CASSPQTSGNEQYF

v_call: TRBV27
d_call: TRBD1
clone_size: once
j_call: TRBJ2-1
cdr3_nt: TGTGCCAGCAGTCCCTGGACAGGGATTGAGCAGTTCTTC
cdr3_aa: CASSPWTGIEQFF

v_call: TRBV7-2
d_call: -
clone_size: few
j_call: TRBJ2-1
cdr3_nt: TGTGCCAGCAGCCTAACTCGAGGCGGGTACAATGAGCAGTTCTTC
cdr3_aa: CASSLTRGGYNEQFF

v_call: TRBV7-2
d_call: TRBD1
clone_size: -
j_call: TRBJ1-1
cdr3_nt: TGTGCCAGCAGCCCCTGGACAGGGGGCGTTGAAGCTTTCTTT
cdr3_aa: CASSPWTGGVEAFF

v_call: TRBV4-1
d_call: -
clone_size: -
j_call: TRBJ2-1
cdr3_nt: TGCGCCAGCAGCCAGAGGGGGGGAGTGGAGCAGTTCTTC
cdr3_aa: CASSQRGGVEQFF

v_call: TRBV6-5
d_call: -
clone_size: -
j_call: TRBJ2-1
cdr3_nt: TGTGCCAGCAGGCGGGGAGAATCCTACAATGAGCAGTTCTTC
cdr3_aa: CASRRGESYNEQFF

v_call: TRBV4-3
d_call: -
clone_size: -
j_call: TRBJ2-7
cdr3_nt: TGCGCCAGCAGCCAAGGGCTAGGGAGCTCCTACGAGCAGTACTTC
cdr3_aa: CASSQGLGSSYEQYF

v_call: TRBV7-3
d_call: -
clone_size: once
j_call: TRBJ2-5
cdr3_nt: TGTGCCAGCAGCTTACTGGGGAGGCAAGAGACCCAGTACTTC
cdr3_aa: CASSLLGRQETQYF

v_call: TRBV5-1
d_call: -
clone_size: -
j_call: TRBJ2-3
cdr3_nt: TGCGCCAGCAGCTTGGGCAGACTTACAGATACGCAGTATTTT
cdr3_aa: CASSLGRLTDTQYF

v_call: TRBV10-2
d_call: -
clone_size: -
j_call: TRBJ1-6
cdr3_nt: TGCGCCAGCAACCCTCGAGGGTCAAATTCACCCCTCCACTTT
cdr3_aa: CASNPRGSNSPLHF

v_call: TRBV2
d_call: TRBD1
clone_size: few
j_call: TRBJ2-7
cdr3_nt: TGTGCCAGCAGTCCCGGACAGGGGGCGCGGCACGAGCAGTACTTC
cdr3_aa: CASSPGQGARHEQYF

v_call: TRBV5-6
d_call: -
clone_size: -
j_call: TRBJ2-2
cdr3_nt: TGTGCCAGCAATCCTCAATGGGCGAGGGACACCGGGGAGCTGTTTTTT
cdr3_aa: CASNPQWARDTGELFF

v_call: TRBV28
d_call: TRBD1
clone_size: few
j_call: TRBJ2-7
cdr3_nt: TGTGCCAGCAGTGCGTACAGGGGCTCCTTCACCTACGAGCAGTACTTC
cdr3_aa: CASSAYRGSFTYEQYF

v_call: TRBV10-1
d_call: -
clone_size: -
j_call: TRBJ2-1
cdr3_nt: TGCGCCAGCAGCCCCGGGGGACGCTCCTACAATGAGCAGTTCTTC
cdr3_aa: CASSPGGRSYNEQFF

v_call: TRBV5-5
d_call: TRBD1
clone_size: -
j_call: TRBJ1-1
cdr3_nt: TGTGCCAGCAGCTTCTGGACAGGGAACACTGAAGCTTTCTTT
cdr3_aa: CASSFWTGNTEAFF

v_call: TRBV10-3
d_call: TRBD1
clone_size: once
j_call: TRBJ1-4
cdr3_nt: TGTGCCATCAGTGAGGGGACAGGTGAAAAACTGTTTTTT
cdr3_aa: CAISEGTGEKLFF

v_call: TRBV29-1
d_call: TRBD2
clone_size: -
j_call: TRBJ2-7
cdr3_nt: TGCAGCGTCCGGGGAGGGGGTGATAGCGGGAGACGCTACGAGCAGTACTTC
cdr3_aa: CSVRGGGDSGRRYEQYF

v_call: TRBV12-5
d_call: TRBD2
clone_size: -
j_call: TRBJ2-3
cdr3_nt: TGTGCTAGTGGTCCGGGACTAGCGGGAGACACAGATACGCAGTATTTT
cdr3_aa: CASGPGLAGDTDTQYF

v_call: TRBV6-1
d_call: TRBD1
clone_size: -
j_call: TRBJ2-1
cdr3_nt: TGTGCCACCTCCGGGACAGGGGACTACAATGAGCAGTTCTTC
cdr3_aa: CATSGTGDYNEQFF

v_call: TRBV4-2
d_call: TRBD2
clone_size: -
j_call: TRBJ2-7
cdr3_nt: TGTGCCAGCAGCCAAGATCCCGGGGGGGTTGAAGAGCAGTACTTC
cdr3_aa: CASSQDPGGVEEQYF

v_call: TRBV7-2
d_call: -
clone_size: -
j_call: TRBJ1-2
cdr3_nt: TGTGCCAGCAGCTTAGTACCAGGAGGCTACACCTTC
cdr3_aa: CASSLVPGGYTF

v_call: TRBV20-1
d_call: -
clone_size: -
j_call: TRBJ2-4
cdr3_nt: TGCAGTGCTAGAGATGGCCTTCAGTACTTC
cdr3_aa: CSARDGLQYF

v_call: TRBV11-2
d_call: -
clone_size: -
j_call: TRBJ2-5
cdr3_nt: TGTGCCAGCAGCGATGCTAGCGCCAGTAGTGGGACCCAGTACTTC
cdr3_aa: CASSDASASSGTQYF

v_call: TRBV27
d_call: -
clone_size: -
j_call: TRBJ2-1
cdr3_nt: TGTGCCAGCAGTACCCGGGACTCCTGGCCTTACTCCTACAATGAGCAGTTCTTC
cdr3_aa: CASSTRDSWPYSYNEQFF

v_call: TRBV11-3
d_call: -
clone_size: -
j_call: TRBJ1-3
cdr3_nt: TGTGCCAGCAGCTTGACCGGGACACCAGCTTCCTCTGGAAACACCATATATTTT
cdr3_aa: CASSLTGTPASSGNTIYF

v_call: TRBV6-6
d_call: TRBD1
clone_size: -
j_call: TRBJ1-5
cdr3_nt: TGTGCCAGCTCCAAGGAGACAGGGAGTAATCAGCCCCAGCATTTT
cdr3_aa: CASSKETGSNQPQHF

v_call: TRBV14
d_call: -
clone_size: -
j_call: TRBJ1-1
cdr3_nt: TGTGCCAGCAGCCAAGATCGGAGGGGAGCTTTCTTT
cdr3_aa: CASSQDRRGAFF

v_call: TRBV15
d_call: TRBD1
clone_size: -
j_call: TRBJ1-4
cdr3_nt: TGTGCCACCAGCAGGGTTACCGGGACAGTAGGACGAAAACTGTTTTTT
cdr3_aa: CATSRVTGTVGRKLFF